This T cell receptor beta chain was identified in a study of Ad26.COV2.S vaccination and SARS-CoV-2 variants. As for treatment: some 19 received Ad26.COV2.S at low or high dose, single or two shots; 5 received placebo; per-sample allocation not given. Day 63 following the first vaccine or placebo injection was when the samples were taken. Boston hosted the donor, who was an adult aged 18-55 years. Assay used: immunoSEQ multiplex PCR; TCRdb lists only in-frame clones, some missing. Found here are 200,000 to 250,000 clones, 88% of them singletons; the top ten hold over 8.5%. The receptor comes from a person between 18 and 65 years old who received the Ad26.COV2.S COVID-19 vaccine or a placebo. Sequences were derived from peripheral blood, sampled in a trial of Ad26.COV2.S vaccine versus placebo.

DNA for the CDR3: TGTGCCAGCAGTTCAATGGACAGAATGAACTACGAGCAGTACTTC. Encoded protein: CASSSMDRMNYEQYF. The chain carries TRBV27 and TRBJ2-7, with D possibly being TRBD1 (6 bases). The CDR3 runs 15 residues. Germline V gene sequence: CDR1 MNHEY, CDR2 SMNVEV (reference sequence). Trimming cost V 4 bases and J 3 bases, with 16 bases left between them.